This T cell receptor beta chain was profiled in a study of naive and memory T cell subsets. From germline, CDR1 is DFQATT and CDR2 SNEGSKA (reference sequence). Deletions cut 3 bases from V and 8 bases from J, with 23 bases between. This CDR3 is built from 16 residues. An equimolar mix of two oligonucleotides served as the beta constant-region primer for TRBC1 and TRBC2. TCRdb re-analysed the UMI-ligation and nested PCR reads in MiXCR, keeping a single row per CDR3 protein. Of more than 35,000 distinct CDR3 sequences in the sample, about an eighth were seen once. After CD4 positive bead selection, the CD4-negative fraction gave CD8 T cells. CD45RA-CD27- cells were effector memory; CD45RA+CD27- cells were EMRA. This clonotype appeared a few times.

This chain uses TRBV20-1 with TRBJ2-4; perhaps TRBD2 as D (5 bases). What was sequenced was effector memory CD4+ T cells from blood. Subset described: effector memory, CD45RA- CD27-. The TCR originated in a human donor in good health. The chain's CDR3 is CSARSTNDTRGYIQYF. The DNA of the CDR3 is TGCAGTGCTAGGTCTACGAACGACACTCGGGGATACATTCAGTACTTC.